The present entry profiles one TCR beta chain with its context. Its target is unknown. The data stem from a study of cytomegalovirus exposure and HLA in healthy donors. Study background: The Caucasian-associated ancestry cluster held over 80% of around 380 genotyped donors.

The PCR was carried out with 60 Vbeta primers and 13 Jbeta primers. Repertoires were generated with immunoSEQ multiplex PCR, while TCRdb's copy carries only in-frame clones and drops some. The sample has 200,000 to 250,000 clones; 80% to 90% are singletons. Study-wide points: According to a later analysis, most TCR beta chains associated with CMV appeared HLA-restricted. According to reports, the classifier identified cytomegalovirus status with high specificity and sensitivity.

The CDR3 is 12 residues long. After removal of 7 bases from V and 6 bases from J, the junction contained 5 bases not matched to a gene. Germline CDR1 and CDR2: SGHVS and FNYEAQ. The origin of this receptor is a man aged 25-45 years in good health and CMV-seronegative. Source material: PBMCs. This chain links TRBV7-6 with TRBJ1-2; 7 nucleotides line up with TRBD1. CDR3 sequence: CASNTGDDGYTF. In DNA, the CDR3 is TGTGCCAGCAACACAGGGGATGATGGCTACACCTTC.